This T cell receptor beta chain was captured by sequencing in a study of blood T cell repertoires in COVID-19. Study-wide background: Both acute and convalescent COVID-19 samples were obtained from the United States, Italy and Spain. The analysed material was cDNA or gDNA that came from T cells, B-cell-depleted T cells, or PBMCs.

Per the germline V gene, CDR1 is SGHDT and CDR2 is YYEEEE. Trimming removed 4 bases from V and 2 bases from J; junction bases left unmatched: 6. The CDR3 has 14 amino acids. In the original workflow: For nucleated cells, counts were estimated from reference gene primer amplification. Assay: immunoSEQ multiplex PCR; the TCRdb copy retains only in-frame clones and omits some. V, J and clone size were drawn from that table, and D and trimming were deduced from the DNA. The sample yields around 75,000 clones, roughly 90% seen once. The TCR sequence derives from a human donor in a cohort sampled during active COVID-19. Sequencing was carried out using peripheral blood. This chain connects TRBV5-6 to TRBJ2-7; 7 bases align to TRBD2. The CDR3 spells CASSVSGRAYEQYF. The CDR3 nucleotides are TGTGCCAGCAGCGTTAGCGGGCGGGCCTACGAGCAGTACTTC.